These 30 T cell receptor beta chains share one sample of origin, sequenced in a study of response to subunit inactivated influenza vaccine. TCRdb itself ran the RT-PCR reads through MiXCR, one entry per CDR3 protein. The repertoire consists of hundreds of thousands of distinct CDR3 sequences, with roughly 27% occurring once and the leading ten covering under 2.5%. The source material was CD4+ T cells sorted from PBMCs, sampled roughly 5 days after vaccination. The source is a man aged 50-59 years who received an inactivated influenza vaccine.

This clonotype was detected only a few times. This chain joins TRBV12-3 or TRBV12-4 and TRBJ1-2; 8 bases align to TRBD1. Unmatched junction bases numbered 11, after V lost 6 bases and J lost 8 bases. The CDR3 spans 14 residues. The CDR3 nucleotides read TGTGCCAGCAGCCAGACAGGGGCCGGGGGAGGCTACACCTTC. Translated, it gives CASSQTGAGGGYTF.

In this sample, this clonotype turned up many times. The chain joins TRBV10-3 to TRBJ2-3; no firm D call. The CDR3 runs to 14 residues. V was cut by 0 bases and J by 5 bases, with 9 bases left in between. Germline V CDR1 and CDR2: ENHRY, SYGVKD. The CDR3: CAISESEVVDTQYF. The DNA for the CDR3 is TGTGCCATCAGTGAGTCCGAAGTTGTAGATACGCAGTATTTT.

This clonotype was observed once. The DNA for the CDR3 is TGCGCCAGCAGCCCTTCCCCTGATAGCTCTGGGGCCAACGTCCTGACTTTC. It encodes CASSPSPDSSGANVLTF. This chain connects TRBV5-1 to TRBJ2-6; D call uncertain. This CDR3 is built from 17 residues. The V gene's germline CDR1 is SGHRS and CDR2 YFSETQ. V was trimmed by 4 bases and J by 0 bases, leaving 14 bases between them.

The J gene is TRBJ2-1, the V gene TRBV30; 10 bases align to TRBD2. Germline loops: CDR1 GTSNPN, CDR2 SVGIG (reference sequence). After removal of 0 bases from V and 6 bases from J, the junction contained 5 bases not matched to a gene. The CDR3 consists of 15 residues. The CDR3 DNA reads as TGTGCCTGGAGTGTTTCTAGCGGGAGAACCAATGAGCAGTTCTTC. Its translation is CAWSVSSGRTNEQFF.

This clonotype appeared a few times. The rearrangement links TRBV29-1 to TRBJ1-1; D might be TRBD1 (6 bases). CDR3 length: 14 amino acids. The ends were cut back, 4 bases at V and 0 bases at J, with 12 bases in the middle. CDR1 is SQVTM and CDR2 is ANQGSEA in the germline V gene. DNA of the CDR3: TGCAGCGTTGTAGGGGGGCCCATGAACACTGAAGCTTTCTTT. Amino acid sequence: CSVVGGPMNTEAFF.

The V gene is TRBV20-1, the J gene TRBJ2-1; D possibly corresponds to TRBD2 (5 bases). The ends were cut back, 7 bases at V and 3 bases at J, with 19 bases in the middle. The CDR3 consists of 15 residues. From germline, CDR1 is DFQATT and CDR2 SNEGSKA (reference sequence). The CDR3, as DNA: TGCAGTGTCAGAGCTGTAGCGAACAACTACAATGAGCAGTTCTTC. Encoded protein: CSVRAVANNYNEQFF.

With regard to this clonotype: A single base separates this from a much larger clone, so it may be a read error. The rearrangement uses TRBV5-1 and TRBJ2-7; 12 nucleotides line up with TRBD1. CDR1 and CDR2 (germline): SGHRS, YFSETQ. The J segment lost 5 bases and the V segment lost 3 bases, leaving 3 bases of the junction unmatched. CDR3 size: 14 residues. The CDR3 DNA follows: TGCGCCAGCAGCTCCGGGACAGGGGGCCACGAGCAGTACTTC. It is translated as CASSSGTGGHEQYF.

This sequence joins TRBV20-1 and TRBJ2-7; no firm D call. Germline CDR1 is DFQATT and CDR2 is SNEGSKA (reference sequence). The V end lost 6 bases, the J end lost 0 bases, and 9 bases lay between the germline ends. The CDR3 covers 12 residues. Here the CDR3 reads CSATDNSYEQYF. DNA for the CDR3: TGCAGTGCCACAGACAACTCCTACGAGCAGTACTTC.

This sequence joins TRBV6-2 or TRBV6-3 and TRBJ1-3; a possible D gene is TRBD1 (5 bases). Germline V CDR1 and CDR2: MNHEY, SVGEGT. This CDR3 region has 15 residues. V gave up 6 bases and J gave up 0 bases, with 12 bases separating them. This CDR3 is CASRPGLNSGNTIYF. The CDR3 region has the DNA TGTGCCAGCAGGCCGGGACTGAACTCTGGAAACACCATATATTTT.

The CDR3 region is CASSYSLGGAGNQPQHF. The CDR3 DNA reads TGTGCCAGCAGTTACTCGTTGGGGGGGGCCGGCAATCAGCCCCAGCATTTT. The chain joins TRBV6-2 or TRBV6-3 to TRBJ1-5; D is perhaps TRBD1 (6 bases). This CDR3 is built from 17 residues. Germline loops: CDR1 MNHEY, CDR2 SVGEGT. The V gene lost 0 bases and the J gene lost 2 bases, with 14 bases spanning the gap.

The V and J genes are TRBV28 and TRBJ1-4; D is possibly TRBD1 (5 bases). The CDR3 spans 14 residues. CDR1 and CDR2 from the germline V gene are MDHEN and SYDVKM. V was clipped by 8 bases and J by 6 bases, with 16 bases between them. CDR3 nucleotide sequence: TGTGCCAGCGGCCGTCTTTGGGGGGATGAAAAACTGTTTTTT. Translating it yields CASGRLWGDEKLFF.

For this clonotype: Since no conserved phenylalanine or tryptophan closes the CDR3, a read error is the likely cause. The CDR3 DNA follows: TGTGCCAGCAGCTCGGGGAAGGGTACCTACGAGCAGTACTTA. The encoded protein is CASSSGKGTYEQYL. The chain links TRBV7-9 to TRBJ2-7, with D possibly TRBD2 on 5 matching bases. This CDR3 is 14 amino acids long. CDR1 SEHNR and CDR2 FQNEAQ come from the germline V gene (reference sequence). V lost 4 bases, J lost 2 bases, and 12 bases lay in between.

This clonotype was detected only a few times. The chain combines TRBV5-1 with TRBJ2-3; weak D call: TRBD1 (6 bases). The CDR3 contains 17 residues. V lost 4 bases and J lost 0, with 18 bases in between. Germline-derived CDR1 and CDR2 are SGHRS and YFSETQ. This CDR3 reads CASSLLTWTDSTDTQYF. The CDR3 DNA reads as TGCGCCAGCAGCCTCCTGACTTGGACAGATAGCACAGATACGCAGTATTTT.

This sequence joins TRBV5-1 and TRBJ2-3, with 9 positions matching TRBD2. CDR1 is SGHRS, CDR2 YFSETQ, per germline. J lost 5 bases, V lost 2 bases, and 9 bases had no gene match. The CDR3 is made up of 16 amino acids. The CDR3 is CASSFAGGPQEDTQYF. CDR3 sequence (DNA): TGCGCCAGCAGCTTTGCGGGGGGGCCGCAGGAAGATACGCAGTATTTT. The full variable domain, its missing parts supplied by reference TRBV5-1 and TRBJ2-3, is KAGVTQTPRYLIKTRGQQVTLSCSPISGHRSVSWYQQTPGQGLQFLFEYFSETQRNKGNFPGRFSGRQFSNSRSEMNVSTLELGDSALYLCASSFAGGPQEDTQYFGPGTRLTVL.

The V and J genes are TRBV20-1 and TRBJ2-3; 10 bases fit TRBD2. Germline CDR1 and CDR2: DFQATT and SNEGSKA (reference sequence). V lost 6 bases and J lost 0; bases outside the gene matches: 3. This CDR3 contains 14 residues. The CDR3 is CSARTSGSTDTQYF. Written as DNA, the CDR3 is TGCAGTGCGCGGACTAGCGGAAGCACAGATACGCAGTATTTT.

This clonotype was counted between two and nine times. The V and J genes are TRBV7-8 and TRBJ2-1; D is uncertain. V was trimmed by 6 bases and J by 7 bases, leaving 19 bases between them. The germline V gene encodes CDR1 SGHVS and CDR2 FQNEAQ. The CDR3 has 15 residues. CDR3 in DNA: TGTGCCAGCAGGCTAGGGCTAGTTAGTATGAATGAGCAGTTCTTC. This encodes CASRLGLVSMNEQFF. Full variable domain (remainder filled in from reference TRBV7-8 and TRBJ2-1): GAGVSQSPRYKVAKRGQDVALRCDPISGHVSLFWYQQALGQGPEFLTYFQNEAQLDKSGLPSDRFFAERPEGSVSTLKIQRTQQEDSAVYLCASRLGLVSMNEQFFGPGTRLTVL.

The CDR3 sequence is CASSSMTGYEQYF. Written as DNA, the CDR3 is TGTGCCAGCTCGAGTATGACGGGCTACGAGCAGTACTTC. The chain employs TRBV18 and TRBJ2-7, with D unresolved. CDR1 and CDR2 (germline): KGHSH, LQKENI. V lost 6 bases and J 3 bases, leaving 12 bases between the germline ends. CDR3 length: 13 residues.

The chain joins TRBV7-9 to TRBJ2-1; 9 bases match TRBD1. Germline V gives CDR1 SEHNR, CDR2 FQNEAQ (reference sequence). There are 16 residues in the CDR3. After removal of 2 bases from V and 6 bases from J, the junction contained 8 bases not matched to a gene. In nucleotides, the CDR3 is TGTGCCAGCAGCTTACGGGGGACAGGGTCGCGCAATGAGCAGTTCTTC. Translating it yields CASSLRGTGSRNEQFF.

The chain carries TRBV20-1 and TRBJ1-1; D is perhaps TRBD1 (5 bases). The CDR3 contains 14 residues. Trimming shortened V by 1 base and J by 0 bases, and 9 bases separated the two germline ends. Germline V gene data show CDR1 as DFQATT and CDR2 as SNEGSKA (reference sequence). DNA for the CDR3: TGCAGTGCTAGAGTGGGGGGTATGAACACTGAAGCTTTCTTT. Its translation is CSARVGGMNTEAFF.

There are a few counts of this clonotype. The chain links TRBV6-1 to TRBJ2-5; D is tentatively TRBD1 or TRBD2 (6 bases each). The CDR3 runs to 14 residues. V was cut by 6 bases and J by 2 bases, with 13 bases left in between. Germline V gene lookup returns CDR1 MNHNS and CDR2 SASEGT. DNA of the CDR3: TGTGCCAGCAGGAGGGGGACTCAGCAAGAGACCCAGTACTTC. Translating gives CASRRGTQQETQYF.

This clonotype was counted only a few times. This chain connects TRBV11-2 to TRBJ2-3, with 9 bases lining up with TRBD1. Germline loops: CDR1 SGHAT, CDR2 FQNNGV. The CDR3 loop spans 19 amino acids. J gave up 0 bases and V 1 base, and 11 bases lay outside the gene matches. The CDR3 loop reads CASSLVPTGQGQSTDTQYF. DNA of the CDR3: TGTGCCAGCAGCTTAGTACCTACAGGACAGGGGCAGAGCACAGATACGCAGTATTTT.

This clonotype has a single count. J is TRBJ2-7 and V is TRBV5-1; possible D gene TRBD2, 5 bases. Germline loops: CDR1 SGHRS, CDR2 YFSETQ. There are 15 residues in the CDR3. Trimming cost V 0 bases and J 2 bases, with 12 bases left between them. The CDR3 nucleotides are TGCGCCAGCAGCTTGGGGGCCGGGAAACCCTACGAGCAGTACTTC. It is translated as CASSLGAGKPYEQYF.

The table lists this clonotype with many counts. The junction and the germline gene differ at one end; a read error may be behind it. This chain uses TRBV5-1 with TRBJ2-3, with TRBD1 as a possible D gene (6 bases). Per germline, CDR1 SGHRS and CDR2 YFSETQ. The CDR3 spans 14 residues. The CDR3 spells CASSSGQSTDTQYF. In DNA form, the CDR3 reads TGTGCCAGCAGCTCCGGACAGTCCACAGATACGCAGTATTTT.

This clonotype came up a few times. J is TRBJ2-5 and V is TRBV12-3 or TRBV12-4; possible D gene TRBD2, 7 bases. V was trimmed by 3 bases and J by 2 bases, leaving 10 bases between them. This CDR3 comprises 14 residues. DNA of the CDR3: TGTGCCAGCAGTTTCGGGGGGCAACAAGAGACCCAGTACTTC. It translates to CASSFGGQQETQYF.

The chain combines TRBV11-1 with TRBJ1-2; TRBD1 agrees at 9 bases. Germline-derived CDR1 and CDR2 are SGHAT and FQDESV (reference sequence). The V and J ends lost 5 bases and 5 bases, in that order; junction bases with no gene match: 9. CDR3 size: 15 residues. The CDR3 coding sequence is TGTGCCAGCAGCCCGTGGGACAGGGCTTCATATGGCTACACCTTC. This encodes CASSPWDRASYGYTF. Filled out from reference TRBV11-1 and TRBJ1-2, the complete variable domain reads EAEVAQSPRYKITEKSQAVAFWCDPISGHATLYWYRQILGQGPELLVQFQDESVVDDSQLPKDRFSAERLKGVDSTLKIQPAELGDSAMYLCASSPWDRASYGYTFGSGTRLTVV.

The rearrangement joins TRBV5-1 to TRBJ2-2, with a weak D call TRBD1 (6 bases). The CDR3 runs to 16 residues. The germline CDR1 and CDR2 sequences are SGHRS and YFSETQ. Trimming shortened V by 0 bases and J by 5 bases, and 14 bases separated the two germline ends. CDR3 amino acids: CASSLARTVGTGELFF. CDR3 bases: TGCGCCAGCAGCTTGGCCAGGACAGTGGGGACCGGGGAGCTGTTTTTT.

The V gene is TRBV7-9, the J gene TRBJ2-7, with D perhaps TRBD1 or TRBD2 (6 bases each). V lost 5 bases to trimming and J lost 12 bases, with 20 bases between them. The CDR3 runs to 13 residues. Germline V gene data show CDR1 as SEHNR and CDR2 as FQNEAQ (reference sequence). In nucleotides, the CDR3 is TGTGCCAGCAGCCCCCGGGTGGGGGGCCACAGGTACTTC. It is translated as CASSPRVGGHRYF. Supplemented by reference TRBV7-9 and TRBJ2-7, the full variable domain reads DTGVSQNPRHKITKRGQNVTFRCDPISEHNRLYWYRQTLGQGPEFLTYFQNEAQLEKSRLLSDRFSAERPKGSFSTLEIQRTEQGDSAMYLCASSPRVGGHRYFGPGTRLTVT.

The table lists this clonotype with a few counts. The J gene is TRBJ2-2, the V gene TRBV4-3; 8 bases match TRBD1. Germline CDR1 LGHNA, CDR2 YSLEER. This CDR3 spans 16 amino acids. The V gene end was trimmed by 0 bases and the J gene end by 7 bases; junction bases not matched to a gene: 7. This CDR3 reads CASSQDAQGADGELFF. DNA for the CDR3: TGCGCCAGCAGCCAAGATGCGCAGGGGGCCGACGGGGAGCTGTTTTTT.

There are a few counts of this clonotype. The CDR3 nucleotides read TGTGCCAGCAGCCAAGGCATGAGTGGAGTAAGGTCTGGAAACACCATATATTTT. Its translation is CASSQGMSGVRSGNTIYF. The chain employs TRBV3-1 and TRBJ1-3; D ambiguous. Trimming took off 1 base at V and 1 base at J, with 17 bases between the two ends. The CDR3 is 18 amino acids. CDR1 LGHDT and CDR2 YNNKEL come from the germline V gene (reference sequence).

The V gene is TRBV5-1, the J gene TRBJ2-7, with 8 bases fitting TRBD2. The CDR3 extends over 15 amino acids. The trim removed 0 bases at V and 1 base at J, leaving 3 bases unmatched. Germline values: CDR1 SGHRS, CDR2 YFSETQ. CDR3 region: CASSLVASGSYEQYF. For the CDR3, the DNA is TGCGCCAGCAGCTTGGTGGCTAGCGGGTCCTACGAGCAGTACTTC.